The T cell receptor (beta chain) under discussion was sequenced for a study of T cell repertoires in cytomegalovirus infection. On the study more broadly: A matching HLA type, together with CMV infection, was signaled by public TCR beta signatures. Study results and caveats: Carriage of CMV together with the relevant HLA was identifiable through cumulative public TCR beta family frequency.

Germline values: CDR1 KGHSH, CDR2 LQKENI. This CDR3 has 14 amino acids. Trimming removed 0 bases from V and 8 bases from J, with 13 bases in between. TCRdb passed the reads through MiXCR, listing each CDR3 protein once. The profile shows 69,000 or so distinct CDR3 sequences, 25% to 30% of them singletons. This clonotype has a handful of counts. Its target is not known. The source of this sequence is a human donor in good health (CMV status not recorded). Some clones in this sample may be carry-over from other donors' samples. The specimen was CD8+ T cells from cultured PBMCs, collected from culture after CMV antigen stimulation. The gene calls are TRBV18 and TRBJ1-1; no clear D gene. The CDR3 loop reads CASSPPSAQGEAFF. DNA of the CDR3: TGTGCCAGCTCACCACCGAGTGCGCAAGGAGAAGCTTTCTTT.